This paragraph covers one T cell receptor (beta chain) sequence. The CDR3 totals 16 residues. Per the germline V gene, CDR1 is SGDLS and CDR2 is YYNGEE. Trimming removed 2 bases from V and 1 base from J, with 14 bases in between. The data were obtained in a study of blood T cell repertoires in COVID-19. Study-wide context: Acute and convalescent COVID-19 samples came from the United States, Italy and Spain. In each case, the material was cDNA or gDNA derived from T cells, B-cell-depleted T cells, or PBMCs.

Per the original data handling: How many nucleated cells were present was estimated from reference gene primer amplification. The repertoire was sequenced with immunoSEQ multiplex PCR; TCRdb's copy has only in-frame clones and lacks some. For V, J and clone size, that table is used; D and trimming come from the DNA. Here the sample spans roughly 120,000 clones, 70% to 90% being singletons. This clonotype originated in a woman aged 70 to 79 who had recovered from COVID-19. The chain uses TRBV9 and TRBJ2-3, with D possibly being TRBD1 (6 bases). The sequenced material came from peripheral blood. For the CDR3, the DNA is TGTGCCAGCAGCGTGGGGGCTAGTGGCGGCACAGATACGCAGTATTTT. This sequence encodes CASSVGASGGTDTQYF.